This is a list of T cell receptor beta chains from one sample in a study of blood T cell repertoires in COVID-19. TCRdb's table, derived via immunoSEQ multiplex PCR, lists solely in-frame clones and lacks some. The sample records under 400,000 clones, 80% to 90% being singletons. The sequenced sample was PBMCs or T cells enriched from blood (not recorded which). Every receptor here comes from a woman in her forties with acute COVID-19. CDR3s leave out the opening cysteine and the closing phenylalanine or tryptophan. Not every row has a clone size; where given, it reads once, few, many or a size class.

J	size	V	CDR3
TRBJ2-3	NA	TRBV4-2	ASSQVEGQARDTQY
TRBJ2-4	NA	TRBV7-2	ASSLDGILSIQY
TRBJ2-7	NA	TRBV7-2	ASSLGFRAGGEQY
TRBJ2-3	NA	TRBV5-4	ASSLRQSGAGTDTQY
TRBJ1-3	NA	TRBV7-3	ASSLTGGRNGNTIY
TRBJ2-6	few	TRBV11-2	AGQGALYSGANVLT
TRBJ1-3	NA	TRBV27	ASSYSFSGNTIY
TRBJ2-7	NA	TRBV6-5	ASSKLTASSYEQY
TRBJ2-1	NA	TRBV28	ASRTGQGVRNEQF
TRBJ2-2	NA	TRBV6-6	ASSYETESTGELF
TRBJ2-7	NA	TRBV4-3	ASSQGETGSTYEQY
TRBJ2-7	NA	TRBV18	ASSPPGTSGYEQY
TRBJ2-2	NA	TRBV14	ASSQDFSAELYTGELF
TRBJ2-5	NA	TRBV27	ASSQSQGRASGSFQKTQY
TRBJ2-3	NA	TRBV28	ASSPTGVDLTQY
TRBJ2-7	NA	TRBV5-6	ASSSPRGGAYEQY
TRBJ1-1	NA	TRBV7-8	ASSNLGGPQGYGTEAF
TRBJ1-3	NA	TRBV18	ASSPQPKGGSSGNTIY
TRBJ2-2	NA	TRBV3-1/TRBV3-2	ASSKSSGSTGELF
TRBJ2-2	once	TRBV21-1	ASSSRDRGTTGELF